This TCR beta chain stems from a study of cytomegalovirus exposure and HLA in healthy donors. Deletions cut 2 bases from V and 5 bases from J, with 12 bases between. This CDR3 comprises 13 residues. The V gene's germline CDR1 is GTSNPN and CDR2 SVGIG (reference sequence). This PCR relied on a set of 60 Vbeta primers and 13 Jbeta primers. Clones were read by immunoSEQ multiplex PCR, and TCRdb kept only the in-frame ones, dropping some. This repertoire shows under 250,000 clones, around 82% found once; its top ten account for just under 3%. The receptor was isolated from a woman aged 25 to 39 in good health and CMV-seronegative. V usage is TRBV30 and J usage is TRBJ1-1; D is uncertain. Sequencing was performed on PBMCs. The chain's CDR3 is CAWSRHPGTEAFF. In DNA, the CDR3 is TGTGCCTGGAGTCGACACCCGGGGACTGAAGCTTTCTTT.